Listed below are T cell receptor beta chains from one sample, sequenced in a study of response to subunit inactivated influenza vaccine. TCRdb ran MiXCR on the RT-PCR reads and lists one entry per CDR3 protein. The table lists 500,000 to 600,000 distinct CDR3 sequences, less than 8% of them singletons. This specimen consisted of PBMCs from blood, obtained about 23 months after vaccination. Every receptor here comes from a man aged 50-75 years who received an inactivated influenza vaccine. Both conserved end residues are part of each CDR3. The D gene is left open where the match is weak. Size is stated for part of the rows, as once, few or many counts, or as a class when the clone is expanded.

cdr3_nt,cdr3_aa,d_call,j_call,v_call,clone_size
TGTGCCAGCAGCGACCGGGACAGGGTCTTTGATGGCTACACCTTC,CASSDRDRVFDGYTF,TRBD1,TRBJ1-2,TRBV7-9,NA
TGTGCCAGCGGTGCTGAGAGGGCTCCGGTCCCTAGCACAGATACGCAGTATTTT,CASGAERAPVPSTDTQYF,NA,TRBJ2-3,TRBV7-8,NA
TGTGCCAGCAGCCCGGATCAATATACGCAGTATTTT,CASSPDQYTQYF,NA,TRBJ2-3,TRBV9,NA
TGCGCCAGCAGCATAGGAAACAGTTTAGGGGGTGCATGGGGCCAGTTCTTC,CASSIGNSLGGAWGQFF,NA,TRBJ2-1,TRBV5-1,NA
TGTGCCAGCAGCCAGACAGGGCTGCGCGAGCAGTACTTC,CASSQTGLREQYF,TRBD1,TRBJ2-7,TRBV6-1,few
TGTGCCAGCAGCTTAGTTGTGGGGCCAGATACGCAGTATTTT,CASSLVVGPDTQYF,NA,TRBJ2-3,TRBV7-2,NA
TGTGCCAGCAGCCAAGATGACGCGGGAGGGGTCTACAATGAGCAGTTCTTC,CASSQDDAGGVYNEQFF,TRBD2,TRBJ2-1,TRBV4-2,few
TGTGCCAGCAGCTTTAACCGTCCGACCGGGGAGCTGTTTTTT,CASSFNRPTGELFF,NA,TRBJ2-2,TRBV7-2,many
TGTGCCAGCACATATCGGGGGGGAAACACTGAAGCTTTCTTT,CASTYRGGNTEAFF,NA,TRBJ1-1,TRBV3-1,NA
TGTGCCAGCAGTACCATGACCTGGGCTAGCACAGATACGCAGTATTTT,CASSTMTWASTDTQYF,NA,TRBJ2-3,TRBV28,NA
TGCGCCAGCAGCTTGGCCACTAGCGGGGGAACCTACGAGCAGTACTTC,CASSLATSGGTYEQYF,TRBD2,TRBJ2-7,TRBV5-1,many
TGTGCCAGCGGCAACCCTTCCGGGACCTACACAGATACGCAGTATTTT,CASGNPSGTYTDTQYF,NA,TRBJ2-3,TRBV21-1,NA
TGCAGTGCTAGAGATCTAACAGGACAGAACACCGGGGAGCTGGTTTTT,CSARDLTGQNTGELVF,NA,TRBJ2-2,TRBV20-1,NA
TGCGCCAGCGCAACAGGGTTGAGTTCCAAAAACATTCAGTACTTC,CASATGLSSKNIQYF,NA,TRBJ2-4,TRBV5-1,few
TGTGCCAGCAGTTTCCCCACAGGGGCCGATTTCTCCTACGAGCAGTACTTC,CASSFPTGADFSYEQYF,TRBD1,TRBJ2-7,TRBV6-2/TRBV6-3,NA
TGCGCCAGCAGCTTGGAAGCGGGGAGGACTGAGCAGTTCTTC,CASSLEAGRTEQFF,TRBD2,TRBJ2-1,TRBV5-1,NA
TGTGCCAGCATCAAACAGGGGAACACCGGGGAGCTGTTTTTT,CASIKQGNTGELFF,NA,TRBJ2-2,TRBV7-2,many
TGTGCCAGCAGCTTAGTTCCCCGACCTAGCGGGATGGAGCAAAACATTCAGTACTTC,CASSLVPRPSGMEQNIQYF,TRBD2,TRBJ2-4,TRBV11-2,many
TGTGCCAGCAGCAGAGGACAGCCACTTAGCACAGATACGCAGTATTTT,CASSRGQPLSTDTQYF,NA,TRBJ2-3,TRBV7-6,few
TGCAGCGTTGGTAGATCCACTGAAGCTTTCTTT,CSVGRSTEAFF,NA,TRBJ1-1,TRBV29-1,NA
TGTGCCAGCAGTTTATTTATCGGGATAACCCGAGAGACCCAGTACTTC,CASSLFIGITRETQYF,NA,TRBJ2-5,TRBV28,many
TGTGCCAGCAGCTATATTAATGGACTCCTAGCGGTAAACTCCTACGAGCAGTACTTC,CASSYINGLLAVNSYEQYF,TRBD2,TRBJ2-7,TRBV11-2,NA
TGTGCCAGCAGCCAAGATTTAGGGACTGGGGCCTACGAGCAGTACTTC,CASSQDLGTGAYEQYF,NA,TRBJ2-7,TRBV3-1,many
TGTGCCATCGGACAGGGCCCCGAGCAGTACTTC,CAIGQGPEQYF,TRBD1,TRBJ2-7,TRBV6-2/TRBV6-3,few